This paragraph covers one TCR beta chain sequence. The CDR3 regions of TCR beta were amplified from RNA transcripts. First-round RT-PCR with HTBI primers amplified the TCR CDR3 region. TCRdb reprocessed the multiplex PCR reads via MiXCR and lists one record per CDR3 protein. The data contain about 640,000 distinct CDR3 sequences, more than 20% of them singletons. This sample was taken from a study of T cells in Graves' hyperthyroidism and ophthalmopathy. Germline values: CDR1 MNHNS, CDR2 SASEGT. The CDR3 totals 17 residues. V lost 7 bases, J lost 4 bases, and 14 bases stayed unmatched. Uncontrolled infections, other autoimmune diseases, pregnancy or lactation led to exclusion of patients.

This receptor was obtained from a young man with Graves' ophthalmopathy. The V gene is TRBV6-1, the J gene TRBJ2-3; 10 bases line up with TRBD2. The material sequenced was blood. The chain's CDR3 is CASTQFPLAGNSDTQYF. CDR3 DNA sequence: TGTGCCAGCACCCAATTCCCACTAGCGGGAAACTCAGATACGCAGTATTTT.